This is a list of T cell receptor beta chains from one sample in a study of radiotherapy plus CTLA-4 blockade in lung cancer. TCRdb's table, derived via immunoSEQ multiplex PCR, lists solely in-frame clones and lacks some. The data contain around 110,000 clones, around 84% of them singletons. This specimen was peripheral blood, taken from a patient treated with radiotherapy plus ipilimumab. These receptors were collected from a human donor with non-small cell lung cancer that progressed on radiotherapy plus ipilimumab. Some clones in this sample may be carry-over from other donors' samples. CDR3s include the opening cysteine and the closing phenylalanine or tryptophan. A D gene is named only where the DNA matches it firmly. Clone size is stated in some rows and not others, as once, few, many or a class when expanded.

V	size	D	J	length	CDR3	DNA
TRBV9	NA	NA	TRBJ2-1	16	CASSVVLDGASNEQFF	TGTGCCAGCAGCGTAGTTCTCGATGGGGCCTCCAATGAGCAGTTCTTC
TRBV5-1	NA	NA	TRBJ2-2	14	CASSFLGYTGELFF	TGCGCCAGCAGCTTCCTCGGATACACCGGGGAGCTGTTTTTT
TRBV6-5	NA	NA	TRBJ1-1	13	CASSYQVNTEAFF	TGTGCCAGCAGTTACCAAGTGAACACTGAAGCTTTCTTT
TRBV5-1	medium-sized	NA	TRBJ1-6	14	CASAEGSRDSPLHF	TGCGCCAGCGCCGAGGGATCGCGAGATTCACCCCTCCACTTT
TRBV5-6	NA	NA	TRBJ2-2	16	CASSLALAGDDGELFF	TGTGCCAGCAGCTTGGCCTTAGCAGGGGACGACGGGGAGCTGTTTTTT
TRBV11-1	NA	NA	TRBJ2-2	15	CASSLSQEGAGELFF	TGTGCCAGCAGCTTAAGTCAGGAGGGGGCCGGGGAGCTGTTTTTT
TRBV7-2	once	TRBD1	TRBJ2-2	15	CASSPWTGTGGELFF	TGTGCCAGCAGCCCTTGGACAGGGACGGGCGGGGAGCTGTTTTTT
TRBV10-3	few	TRBD1	TRBJ2-7	15	CAIRNLTRTGDEQYF	TGTGCCATCAGGAACCTTACAAGGACAGGGGACGAGCAGTACTTC
TRBV5-4	NA	TRBD1	TRBJ2-7	15	CASSLGQGARGEQYF	TGTGCCAGCAGCTTGGGACAGGGGGCCCGGGGCGAGCAGTACTTC
TRBV5-6	NA	NA	TRBJ2-1	14	CASSSGASYNEQFF	TGTGCCAGCAGCTCGGGGGCTTCCTACAATGAGCAGTTCTTC
TRBV2	NA	TRBD2	TRBJ2-5	15	CASRAGGRLQETQYF	TGTGCCAGCAGGGCGGGAGGCCGGCTCCAAGAGACCCAGTACTTC
TRBV7-2	NA	NA	TRBJ2-7	12	CASSLLAGEQYF	TGTGCCAGCAGTCTCCTGGCGGGGGAGCAGTACTTC
TRBV5-1	NA	TRBD1	TRBJ2-2	14	CASSLATGAGELFF	TGCGCCAGCAGCTTGGCCACAGGGGCCGGGGAGCTGTTTTTT
TRBV7-2	NA	TRBD1	TRBJ1-4	16	CASSLEPGQYNEKLFF	TGTGCCAGCAGCCTGGAGCCGGGACAGTATAATGAAAAACTGTTTTTT
TRBV29-1	NA	NA	TRBJ1-2	14	CSVEEGTGNYGYTF	TGCAGCGTTGAAGAAGGGACGGGAAACTATGGCTACACCTTC
TRBV6-5	NA	NA	TRBJ1-2	13	CASSYSGDYGYTF	TGTGCCAGCAGTTACTCGGGCGATTATGGCTACACCTTC
TRBV27	NA	NA	TRBJ1-4	13	CASPGGTNEKLFF	TGTGCCAGCCCCGGGGGGACTAATGAAAAACTGTTTTTT
TRBV19	NA	TRBD1	TRBJ2-1	14	CASSHRGLGNEQFF	TGTGCCAGTAGTCACAGGGGGCTGGGGAATGAGCAGTTCTTC
TRBV13	few	NA	TRBJ1-6	18	CASSPGGRRSSYNSPLHF	TGTGCCAGCAGCCCGGGGGGGAGGAGGAGCTCCTATAATTCACCCCTCCACTTT
TRBV2	NA	NA	TRBJ2-7	11	CASTYSYEQYF	TGTGCCAGCACATACTCCTACGAGCAGTACTTC
TRBV7-6	NA	NA	TRBJ2-5	12	CASSLALETQYF	TGTGCCAGCAGCTTAGCGCTTGAGACCCAGTACTTC
TRBV7-7	NA	TRBD2	TRBJ2-1	14	CASSPSGWGNEQFF	TGTGCTAGCAGCCCTAGCGGGTGGGGCAATGAGCAGTTCTTC
TRBV2	NA	NA	TRBJ2-7	17	CASILVTGHISSYEQYF	TGTGCCAGCATACTCGTCACGGGGCACATAAGCTCCTACGAGCAGTACTTC
TRBV18	NA	TRBD2	TRBJ2-3	15	CASSPTSGFTDTQYF	TGTGCCAGCTCACCTACTAGCGGGTTCACAGATACGCAGTATTTT
TRBV6-5	NA	NA	TRBJ1-3	13	CASSYISGNTIYF	TGTGCCAGCAGTTATATCTCTGGAAACACCATATATTTT
TRBV7-2	NA	NA	TRBJ2-5	15	CASSLSWDYQETQYF	TGTGCCAGCAGCCTGTCGTGGGATTACCAAGAGACCCAGTACTTC
TRBV4-2	NA	NA	TRBJ1-2	15	CASSQDGAGRYGYTF	TGTGCCAGCAGCCAAGATGGAGCAGGGCGGTATGGCTACACCTTC
TRBV9	NA	NA	TRBJ1-3	15	CASSVGVDAGNTIYF	TGTGCCAGCAGCGTAGGGGTTGACGCTGGAAACACCATATATTTT
TRBV2	NA	NA	TRBJ2-3	12	CASSGSSGTQYF	TGTGCCAGCAGTGGATCTTCTGGTACGCAGTATTTT